A selection of T cell receptor beta chains follows, all from one sample in a study of shared clonotypes between healthy human individuals. Sequencing used immunoSEQ multiplex PCR; TCRdb keeps in-frame clones, though not all of them. The table includes roughly 1,100,000 clones, about 75% detected once. The specimen sequenced was memory CD4+ T cells sorted from blood. The receptor source for this set is a man younger than 35 in good health. The CDR3 runs from the conserved cysteine through the conserved F or W. A D gene is named only where the DNA matches it firmly. Size is omitted from some rows. Given values are once, few, many or a class for expanded clones.

abundance: -
j_gene: TRBJ2-3
d_gene: -
v_gene: TRBV11-2
CDR3nt: TGTGCCAGCAGCCGAGACCTCCTCACAGATACGCAGTATTTT
CDR3aa: CASSRDLLTDTQYF

abundance: once
j_gene: TRBJ1-1
d_gene: TRBD1
v_gene: TRBV10-3
CDR3nt: TGTGCCATCAGTGAAAGGGACAGGGCTACCACTGAAGCTTTCTTT
CDR3aa: CAISERDRATTEAFF

abundance: -
j_gene: TRBJ2-3
d_gene: -
v_gene: TRBV7-2
CDR3nt: TGTGCCAGCAGCCCAGGAGTTTTGGCCACTAGCACAGATACGCAGTATTTT
CDR3aa: CASSPGVLATSTDTQYF

abundance: once
j_gene: TRBJ1-1
d_gene: TRBD1
v_gene: TRBV5-1
CDR3nt: TGCGCCAGCAGCTTGGGGGGACAGAAAAGGAACACTGAAGCTTTCTTT
CDR3aa: CASSLGGQKRNTEAFF

abundance: once
j_gene: TRBJ2-7
d_gene: TRBD1
v_gene: TRBV7-9
CDR3nt: TGTGCCAGCAGCGTCCGACAGGGAGAGCAGTACTTC
CDR3aa: CASSVRQGEQYF

abundance: -
j_gene: TRBJ2-2
d_gene: -
v_gene: TRBV18
CDR3nt: TGTGCCAGCTCACCACAGCAGGCTGGAGCCGGGGAGCTGTTTTTT
CDR3aa: CASSPQQAGAGELFF

abundance: -
j_gene: TRBJ2-1
d_gene: TRBD1
v_gene: TRBV7-2
CDR3nt: TGTGCCAGCAAGACCGGACAGGGGGCGCGAAATGAGCAGTTCTTC
CDR3aa: CASKTGQGARNEQFF

abundance: -
j_gene: TRBJ2-3
d_gene: TRBD2
v_gene: TRBV5-1
CDR3nt: TGCGCCAGCCGACTAGCGGGGACTAGCACAGATACGCAGTATTTT
CDR3aa: CASRLAGTSTDTQYF

abundance: -
j_gene: TRBJ2-5
d_gene: -
v_gene: TRBV7-2
CDR3nt: TGTGCCAGCAGCTTATCCCAGGGTCGGGAGACCCAGTACTTC
CDR3aa: CASSLSQGRETQYF

abundance: once
j_gene: TRBJ1-2
d_gene: -
v_gene: TRBV11-2
CDR3nt: TGTGCCAGCAGCTTTTCTTATCAAGGCGGAAGCTACACCTTC
CDR3aa: CASSFSYQGGSYTF

abundance: -
j_gene: TRBJ2-7
d_gene: TRBD1
v_gene: TRBV6-6
CDR3nt: TGTGCCAGCAGTTACTCTATAGGACAGGGAGGACACGAGCAGTACTTC
CDR3aa: CASSYSIGQGGHEQYF

abundance: -
j_gene: TRBJ2-1
d_gene: -
v_gene: TRBV2
CDR3nt: TGTGCCAGCGGGGTGGGAGGAGCTTACAATGAGCAGTTCTTC
CDR3aa: CASGVGGAYNEQFF

abundance: -
j_gene: TRBJ2-7
d_gene: TRBD2
v_gene: TRBV5-1
CDR3nt: TGCGCCAGCAGCCCACGGACTAGCTCGGAAGAGCAGTACTTC
CDR3aa: CASSPRTSSEEQYF

abundance: -
j_gene: TRBJ1-6
d_gene: TRBD1
v_gene: TRBV7-9
CDR3nt: TGTGCCAGCAGACCCGGGACAGGAAATTCACCCCTCCACTTT
CDR3aa: CASRPGTGNSPLHF

abundance: -
j_gene: TRBJ1-5
d_gene: -
v_gene: TRBV18
CDR3nt: TGTGCCAGCTCACCATCAGGTTTCAATCAGCCCCAGCATTTT
CDR3aa: CASSPSGFNQPQHF

abundance: -
j_gene: TRBJ1-2
d_gene: -
v_gene: TRBV4-1
CDR3nt: TGCGCCAGCAGCCAAGTCCTGGCCGACACCCACTATGGCTACACCTTC
CDR3aa: CASSQVLADTHYGYTF

abundance: -
j_gene: TRBJ1-5
d_gene: -
v_gene: TRBV19
CDR3nt: TGTGCCAGTAGTCGGCAGGATCAGCCCCAGCATTTT
CDR3aa: CASSRQDQPQHF

abundance: -
j_gene: TRBJ1-2
d_gene: -
v_gene: TRBV7-2
CDR3nt: TGTGCCAGCAGCTTAGGACAGCTGGGCGGCTACACCTTC
CDR3aa: CASSLGQLGGYTF

abundance: -
j_gene: TRBJ1-1
d_gene: -
v_gene: TRBV30
CDR3nt: TGTGCCTGGAGTCGGGGAGGTACTGAAGCTTTCTTT
CDR3aa: CAWSRGGTEAFF

abundance: -
j_gene: TRBJ1-1
d_gene: -
v_gene: TRBV18
CDR3nt: TGTGCCAGCTCACCGGACAGCTACACTGAAGCTTTCTTT
CDR3aa: CASSPDSYTEAFF

abundance: -
j_gene: TRBJ2-5
d_gene: TRBD1
v_gene: TRBV7-8
CDR3nt: TGTGCCAGCAGCTTAGTGGGCAGGGGGCAAGAGACCCAGTACTTC
CDR3aa: CASSLVGRGQETQYF

abundance: -
j_gene: TRBJ2-7
d_gene: -
v_gene: TRBV18
CDR3nt: TGTGCCAGCCACCCCGGACGGAGAGGCGAGCAGTACTTC
CDR3aa: CASHPGRRGEQYF

abundance: once
j_gene: TRBJ2-7
d_gene: -
v_gene: TRBV5-1
CDR3nt: TGCGCCAGCAGCCGGGACTCATACGAGCAGTACTTC
CDR3aa: CASSRDSYEQYF

abundance: few
j_gene: TRBJ2-2
d_gene: TRBD2
v_gene: TRBV10-3
CDR3nt: TGTGCCTCCGGTGTTACTAGCGGGAGGTCCAACACCGGGGAGCTGTTTTTT
CDR3aa: CASGVTSGRSNTGELFF

abundance: -
j_gene: TRBJ2-3
d_gene: -
v_gene: TRBV19
CDR3nt: TGTGCCAGTACTCCGGGACTCCTCTCCAGCACAGATACGCAGTATTTT
CDR3aa: CASTPGLLSSTDTQYF

abundance: -
j_gene: TRBJ2-3
d_gene: TRBD1
v_gene: TRBV6-1
CDR3nt: TGTGCCAGCAGTAAACAGGGGTCCCCCACAGATACGCAGTATTTT
CDR3aa: CASSKQGSPTDTQYF

abundance: -
j_gene: TRBJ1-3
d_gene: -
v_gene: TRBV15
CDR3nt: TGTGCCACCAGCGAGGGAGCCCTGCTACAGGGAAGTGGAAACACCATATATTTT
CDR3aa: CATSEGALLQGSGNTIYF

abundance: -
j_gene: TRBJ2-4
d_gene: -
v_gene: TRBV4-2
CDR3nt: TGTGCCAGCAGCCCGTCTGGACGGTCGGTGGTTAGGGACATTCAGTACTTC
CDR3aa: CASSPSGRSVVRDIQYF

abundance: few
j_gene: TRBJ2-7
d_gene: -
v_gene: TRBV9
CDR3nt: TGTGCCAGCAGCGTAGGTGTCGGCCTGCCCTACGAGCAGTACTTC
CDR3aa: CASSVGVGLPYEQYF

abundance: once
j_gene: TRBJ1-1
d_gene: -
v_gene: TRBV30
CDR3nt: TGTGCCTGGACCCCCGGGACATTCAACACTGAAGCTTTCTTT
CDR3aa: CAWTPGTFNTEAFF

abundance: -
j_gene: TRBJ1-1
d_gene: TRBD1
v_gene: TRBV27
CDR3nt: TGTGCCAGCAGGCCTTCGGGTGAGGGGGCAGAAGCTTTCTTT
CDR3aa: CASRPSGEGAEAFF

abundance: -
j_gene: TRBJ2-7
d_gene: -
v_gene: TRBV6-1
CDR3nt: TGTGCCAGCAGTGCCTATGGTGTTCCCTACGAGCAGTACTTC
CDR3aa: CASSAYGVPYEQYF

abundance: once
j_gene: TRBJ1-2
d_gene: TRBD1
v_gene: TRBV4-1
CDR3nt: TGCGCCAGCAGCCGCGGGCCGGGACAGGGTGTAGGGGGCTACACCTTC
CDR3aa: CASSRGPGQGVGGYTF

abundance: -
j_gene: TRBJ1-2
d_gene: -
v_gene: TRBV7-2
CDR3nt: TGTGCCAGCAGCTTCATTACAGGGAGCTATGGCTACACCTTC
CDR3aa: CASSFITGSYGYTF

abundance: -
j_gene: TRBJ2-1
d_gene: TRBD2
v_gene: TRBV5-1
CDR3nt: TGCGCCAGCAGCGACAGGACTAGCTCAAGTGAGCAGTTCTTC
CDR3aa: CASSDRTSSSEQFF

abundance: few
j_gene: TRBJ1-6
d_gene: TRBD1
v_gene: TRBV9
CDR3nt: TGTGCCAGCAGCGGACAGGGGGCAAATTCACCCCTCCACTTT
CDR3aa: CASSGQGANSPLHF

abundance: -
j_gene: TRBJ1-2
d_gene: -
v_gene: TRBV19
CDR3nt: TGTGCCAGTAGCTCCCGAGACAGCTATGGCTACACCTTC
CDR3aa: CASSSRDSYGYTF

abundance: -
j_gene: TRBJ2-2
d_gene: TRBD2
v_gene: TRBV6-5
CDR3nt: TGTGCCAGCAGTTTTCCGGTTAGCGGGGCCGGGGAGCTGTTTTTT
CDR3aa: CASSFPVSGAGELFF

abundance: -
j_gene: TRBJ1-3
d_gene: -
v_gene: TRBV28
CDR3nt: TGTGCCAGCAGTCTGGGCGGGACAGGAAACACCATATATTTT
CDR3aa: CASSLGGTGNTIYF

abundance: once
j_gene: TRBJ1-1
d_gene: -
v_gene: TRBV7-3
CDR3nt: TGTGCCAGCAGCTTATACAGGTATGGCCAAGGAGCTTTCTTT
CDR3aa: CASSLYRYGQGAFF

abundance: -
j_gene: TRBJ1-1
d_gene: -
v_gene: TRBV11-2
CDR3nt: TGTGCCAGCAGCCGGCGTATGGGGGGGCCTGCTGAAGCTTTCTTT
CDR3aa: CASSRRMGGPAEAFF

abundance: -
j_gene: TRBJ2-4
d_gene: TRBD1
v_gene: TRBV5-1
CDR3nt: TGCGCCAGCAGCTTGGGGACAGGGGCGGGCATTCAGTACTTC
CDR3aa: CASSLGTGAGIQYF

abundance: -
j_gene: TRBJ2-1
d_gene: -
v_gene: TRBV2
CDR3nt: TGTGCCAGCAGTAGATGGGACAAAGGGTATGAGCAGTTCTTC
CDR3aa: CASSRWDKGYEQFF

abundance: few
j_gene: TRBJ1-2
d_gene: -
v_gene: TRBV5-4
CDR3nt: TGTGCCAGCAGCTTGGATCGGGGGCATGTCTATGGCTACACCTTC
CDR3aa: CASSLDRGHVYGYTF

abundance: -
j_gene: TRBJ2-5
d_gene: -
v_gene: TRBV2
CDR3nt: TGTGCCAGCAGTGTGACGGGAGTCGAGACCCAGTACTTC
CDR3aa: CASSVTGVETQYF